The 11 T cell receptor beta chains presented below share a single source sample, sequenced in a study of T cell repertoires in cytomegalovirus infection. TCRdb analysed the reads with MiXCR anew, one entry per CDR3 protein. The table lists fewer than 900,000 distinct CDR3 sequences, roughly 28% of them singletons. These TCRs are of unknown antigen specificity. This specimen was cultured CD8+ T cells from PBMCs, taken from culture after CMV antigen stimulation. These receptors came from a human donor in good health (CMV status not recorded). Some clones in this sample may be carry-over from other donors' samples.

This clonotype was seen a handful of times. The chain carries TRBV24-1 and TRBJ1-1; no clear D. Germline V gene lookup returns CDR1 KGHDR and CDR2 SFDVKD. V lost 3 bases, J lost 1 base, and 5 bases lay in between. The CDR3 consists of 13 residues. CDR3 DNA sequence: TGTGCCACCAGTGATACAAGGAACACTGAAGCTTTCTTT. Its translation: CATSDTRNTEAFF.

This clonotype was counted between two and nine times. The genes are TRBV6-6 and TRBJ1-1; D remains ambiguous. In germline, CDR1 is MNHNY, CDR2 SVGAGI (reference sequence). This CDR3 spans 15 amino acids. V shed 2 bases and J shed 4 bases, with 14 bases lying between them. As DNA, the CDR3 is TGTGCCAGCAGTTACAACCTCGGGTGGGGCACTGAAGCTTTCTTT. Translating it yields CASSYNLGWGTEAFF.

The chain is built from TRBV5-1 and TRBJ1-1, with D perhaps matching TRBD1 (6 bases). Trimming took 7 bases from V and 1 from J, leaving 8 bases between them. This CDR3 is 12 amino acids long. The germline V gene has CDR1 SGHRS and CDR2 YFSETQ. The CDR3 loop reads CASEGQNTEAFF. Here the CDR3 DNA reads TGCGCCAGCGAGGGACAGAACACTGAAGCTTTCTTT.

The CDR3 reads CATSIPREGAGYTF. DNA for the CDR3: TGTGCCACCAGCATCCCCCGGGAAGGGGCAGGCTACACCTTC. The chain uses TRBV15 and TRBJ1-2; tentatively, D is TRBD1 (5 bases). Germline CDR1 is LNHNV and CDR2 is YYDKDF (reference sequence). Trimming cost V 4 bases and J 8 bases, with 17 bases left between them. CDR3 length: 14 residues. Full variable domain (remainder filled in from reference TRBV15 and TRBJ1-2): DAMVIQNPRYQVTQFGKPVTLSCSQTLNHNVMYWYQQKSSQAPKLLFHYYDKDFNNEADTPDNFQSRRPNTSFCFLDIRSPGLGDTAMYLCATSIPREGAGYTFGSGTRLTVV.

The sample holds a few counts of this clonotype. The rearrangement uses TRBV7-4 and TRBJ1-1; no clear D. V lost 5 bases to trimming and J lost 2 bases, with 15 bases between them. Per germline, CDR1 SGHVT and CDR2 SQSDAQ. The CDR3 extends over 15 amino acids. The CDR3 nucleotides read TGTGCCAGCAGCCCGACCTTAAGAGATAACACTGAAGCTTTCTTT. Amino acid sequence: CASSPTLRDNTEAFF.

This rearrangement joins TRBV19 to TRBJ2-7; 9 bases line up with TRBD1. CDR1 and CDR2 (germline): LNHDA, SQIVND (reference sequence). This CDR3 comprises 15 residues. J gave up 2 bases and V 6 bases, and 8 bases lay outside the gene matches. Here the CDR3 DNA reads TGTGCCAGTAGGTCTGGACAGGGGATGACCTACGAGCAGTACTTC. Translating gives CASRSGQGMTYEQYF.

The chain employs TRBV27 and TRBJ2-2, with D tentatively TRBD1 or TRBD2 (6 bases each). This CDR3 contains 13 residues. Trimming cost V 9 bases and J 5 bases, with 13 bases left between them. Per the germline V gene, CDR1 is MNHEY and CDR2 is SMNVEV (reference sequence). The CDR3 coding sequence is TGTGCCAGTCAAACGGGGGCAACCGGGGAGCTGTTTTTT. Its protein is CASQTGATGELFF.

This clonotype showed up just once. The chain couples TRBV27 to TRBJ2-2; 7 bases are a match to TRBD2. Germline V gene data show CDR1 as MNHEY and CDR2 as SMNVEV (reference sequence). This CDR3 is built from 15 residues. V was pared by 3 bases and J by 5 bases, with 6 bases of the junction left unmatched. The CDR3: CASSFGAGRTGELFF. The CDR3 region has the DNA TGTGCCAGCAGTTTTGGAGCGGGGAGAACCGGGGAGCTGTTTTTT.

This clonotype occurred a few times. The chain has TRBV6-5 and TRBJ2-3; the D gene is possibly TRBD1 (6 bases). CDR1 MNHEY and CDR2 SVGAGI come from the germline V gene. CDR3 length: 13 amino acids. V was trimmed by 0 bases and J by 9 bases, leaving 10 bases between them. The CDR3 DNA reads as TGTGCCAGCAGTTACTCGCCTAGGGGGACGCAGTATTTT. Its protein product is CASSYSPRGTQYF.

This clonotype was recorded only once. The chain has TRBV27 and TRBJ2-7, with 13 nucleotides matching TRBD2. Germline loops: CDR1 MNHEY, CDR2 SMNVEV (reference sequence). J was trimmed by 1 base and V by 3 bases; bases with no gene match: 3. The CDR3 totals 16 residues. The CDR3: CASSLGLAGSSYEQYF. The CDR3 region has the DNA TGTGCCAGCAGTTTGGGACTAGCGGGGTCTTCCTACGAGCAGTACTTC.

J is TRBJ1-3 and V is TRBV27, with 8 bases aligning to TRBD1. Germline V gene data show CDR1 as MNHEY and CDR2 as SMNVEV (reference sequence). The CDR3 consists of 14 residues. The junction had 2 bases not matched to a gene; V was cut back by 5 bases and J by 2 bases. CDR3 region: CASSQQGAGNTIYF. As DNA, the CDR3 is TGTGCCAGCAGTCAACAGGGGGCTGGAAACACCATATATTTT.